This is a list of T cell receptor beta chains from one sample in a study of identical twins. TCRdb re-analysed the 5' RACE reads in MiXCR, keeping a single row per CDR3 protein. The sample carries about 890,000 distinct CDR3 sequences, approximately 13% recorded once. These data also featured in a second study, about yellow fever vaccine responses in identical twins.

The sample taken for sequencing was PBMCs. The receptors originated from a woman aged 18-29 years in good health. CDR3s include the opening cysteine and the closing phenylalanine or tryptophan. The D gene is left open where the match is weak. Clone size is shown for a subset of rows, as once, few, many or a class of expanded clone.

D gene	V gene	clone size	J gene	CDR3 DNA	CDR3 protein
-	TRBV5-1	-	TRBJ1-4	TGCGCCAGCAGGAGGGCAGGAGGTAATGAAAAACTGTTTTTT	CASRRAGGNEKLFF
-	TRBV2	few	TRBJ1-1	TGTGCCAGCAGGGCCAAGACATTGAAAGCTTTCTTT	CASRAKTLKAFF
-	TRBV15	-	TRBJ1-3	TGTGCCACCAGAGCCCCGGGGGGAAACACCATATATTTT	CATRAPGGNTIYF
-	TRBV28	-	TRBJ2-2	TGTGCCAGCAGTTTTAAGACAGGAGTGAACACCGGGGAGCTGTTTTTT	CASSFKTGVNTGELFF
TRBD2	TRBV7-9	many	TRBJ2-7	TGTGCCAGCAGCTTATCTGAGACTAGCGCAAACGAGCAGTACTTC	CASSLSETSANEQYF
TRBD2	TRBV7-2	-	TRBJ2-2	TGTGCCAGCAGCTTAGCACTAGCGGGAGGTTACACCGGGGAGCTGTTTTTT	CASSLALAGGYTGELFF
-	TRBV12-3/TRBV12-4	few	TRBJ1-2	TGTGCCAGCACATTAATGGGGGCGGGAGGCTACACCTTC	CASTLMGAGGYTF
TRBD1	TRBV14	many	TRBJ1-1	TGTGCCAGCAGCCCCATCGGGCAGGGGGCCGGGAACACTGAAGCTTTCTTT	CASSPIGQGAGNTEAFF
-	TRBV25-1	-	TRBJ2-7	TGTGCCAGCGGTCTCATGTACGAGCAGTACTTC	CASGLMYEQYF
TRBD1	TRBV7-6	many	TRBJ2-7	TGTGCCAGCAGCTTAACAGGGGGAGGAATCTCCTACGAGCAGTACTTC	CASSLTGGGISYEQYF
TRBD2	TRBV7-2	-	TRBJ2-1	TGTGCCAGCAGCATTGTCGGCGCGGGAGCTCCCTACAATGAGCAGTTCTTC	CASSIVGAGAPYNEQFF
-	TRBV27	-	TRBJ1-6	TGTGCCAGCACATTGGCGGGGGCTACGAATTCACCCCTCCACTTT	CASTLAGATNSPLHF
TRBD1	TRBV12-3/TRBV12-4	few	TRBJ2-6	TGTGCCAGCAACGCACCGGGACAGGCGTCTCGTGGGGCCAACGTCCTGACTTTC	CASNAPGQASRGANVLTF
-	TRBV5-1	few	TRBJ1-1	TGCGCCAGCAGCGTGATTTCTGGGGGCCTCACTGAAGCTTTCTTT	CASSVISGGLTEAFF
-	TRBV12-3/TRBV12-4	few	TRBJ2-5	TGTGCCAGCAGTTTATGGGGGGCCGAGACCCAGTACTTC	CASSLWGAETQYF
-	TRBV25-1	-	TRBJ2-2	TGTGCCAGCAGTGCGGATCCGTCCGGGGAGCTGTTTTTT	CASSADPSGELFF
TRBD1	TRBV6-5	-	TRBJ2-5	TGTGCCAGCAGTTACGGCGACAGGGGGTGGGAGACCCAGTACTTC	CASSYGDRGWETQYF
TRBD1	TRBV28	few	TRBJ1-2	TGTGCCAGCAGTTTTCCAGGACAGGTCTTCGGCTACACCTTC	CASSFPGQVFGYTF
TRBD2	TRBV3-1	-	TRBJ2-7	TGTGCCAGCAGCCAATGGGAGGCGGGAGGCTACGAGCAGTACTTC	CASSQWEAGGYEQYF
TRBD2	TRBV28	few	TRBJ2-1	TGTGCCACCGTCTCGAGCGGGAGCTCCTACAATGAGCAGTTCTTC	CATVSSGSSYNEQFF
-	TRBV5-6	-	TRBJ2-1	TGTGCCAGCAGCCGAGGGGAGCTAGGGCAGTTCTTC	CASSRGELGQFF
-	TRBV12-3/TRBV12-4	few	TRBJ1-3	TGTGCCAGCAGGATGACAGATGGAAACACCATATATTTT	CASRMTDGNTIYF
-	TRBV12-3/TRBV12-4	many	TRBJ2-1	TGTGCCAGCAGTTTGGCGGGCAGGGGGCTGAGACGGGAGGTCTACAATGAGCAGTTCTTC	CASSLAGRGLRREVYNEQFF
-	TRBV5-1	many	TRBJ2-7	TGCGCCAGCAGCTTGGACGGGTGGACAGAACCCTACGAGCAGTACTTC	CASSLDGWTEPYEQYF
TRBD2	TRBV12-3/TRBV12-4	few	TRBJ2-1	TGTGCCGAGGGGACGGGGTATCCGACTAGCGGAAATGAGCAGTTCTTC	CAEGTGYPTSGNEQFF
-	TRBV13	-	TRBJ2-1	TGTGCCAGCAGCGGAATGGACAATGAGCAGTTCTTC	CASSGMDNEQFF
-	TRBV12-3/TRBV12-4	-	TRBJ2-5	TGTGCCAGCAGGAGTCGGGCACTTCGAGAGACCCAGTACTTC	CASRSRALRETQYF
TRBD1	TRBV28	-	TRBJ2-5	TGTGCCAGCACCTCCTCTGGGACAGGGAAAGAGACCCAGTACTTC	CASTSSGTGKETQYF
TRBD2	TRBV4-1	-	TRBJ2-1	TGCGCCAGCAGCCAGAGGGTAGCGGGAGTGTACAATGAGCAGTTCTTC	CASSQRVAGVYNEQFF
-	TRBV6-2/TRBV6-3	-	TRBJ2-6	TGTGCCAGCAGTTTTTGGAGGGGTCCCCCCTCTGGGGCCAACGTCCTGACTTTC	CASSFWRGPPSGANVLTF
-	TRBV6-1	few	TRBJ2-2	TGTGCCAGCAGCTCCCTTCGAGAGGAGCTGTTTTTT	CASSSLREELFF
TRBD1	TRBV18	-	TRBJ2-1	TGTGCCAGCTCACGGGACAGGGTTACCTACAATGAGCAGTTCTTC	CASSRDRVTYNEQFF
-	TRBV10-3	few	TRBJ2-3	TGTGCCATCAGTGGACGGGTGGGAGATACGCAGTATTTT	CAISGRVGDTQYF
-	TRBV12-3/TRBV12-4	-	TRBJ1-2	TGTGCCAGCAGTTTGTGGCACTACTATGGCTACACCTTC	CASSLWHYYGYTF
-	TRBV5-5	few	TRBJ2-1	TGTGCCAGCCGACAGGACGGCAATGAGCAGTTCTTC	CASRQDGNEQFF
-	TRBV12-3/TRBV12-4	-	TRBJ1-3	TGTGCCAGTCAGAGAGATCCCGGAAACACCATATATTTT	CASQRDPGNTIYF
-	TRBV19	-	TRBJ2-5	TGTGCCAGTAGTACCCACCGTAGGGAGACCCAGTACTTC	CASSTHRRETQYF
-	TRBV25-1	-	TRBJ2-1	TGTGCCACCACCCGCCGGGAGAGCTCCTACAATGAGCAGTTCTTC	CATTRRESSYNEQFF
-	TRBV19	-	TRBJ2-1	TGTGCCAGTAGCCAGGGGATTATGGACTACAATGAGCAGTTCTTC	CASSQGIMDYNEQFF
-	TRBV27	-	TRBJ1-6	TGTGCCAGCGGATCACACCTGCCCTATAATTCACCCCTCCACTTT	CASGSHLPYNSPLHF
-	TRBV12-3/TRBV12-4	-	TRBJ1-1	TGTGCCAGCAGTTTTCTGGAAGGGGGACCGAACACTGAAGCTTTCTTT	CASSFLEGGPNTEAFF
TRBD2	TRBV12-3/TRBV12-4	few	TRBJ2-5	TGTGCCAGCAGGCAAGCGGGGGGACAAGAGACCCAGTACTTC	CASRQAGGQETQYF
-	TRBV12-3/TRBV12-4	-	TRBJ1-3	TGTGCCAGCAGTTTATCCCGAAACACCATATATTTT	CASSLSRNTIYF
-	TRBV5-1	few	TRBJ2-2	TGCGCCAGCAGCCAACCAACCCTTTCCGGGGAGCTGTTTTTT	CASSQPTLSGELFF
-	TRBV2	few	TRBJ2-2	TGTGCCAGCACGGCGGGACGCGGGGAGCTGTTTTTT	CASTAGRGELFF